The rows below give T cell receptor beta chains drawn from one sample of a study of T-cell reconstitution after alpha-beta-depleted transplantation in children. TCRdb called the PCR reads again in MiXCR, with one record for every CDR3 protein. This table holds approximately 170,000 distinct CDR3 sequences, approximately 10% found once. Sequenced material: PBMCs, taken before TCRalphabeta/CD19-depleted stem cell transplant. The source of these receptors is a boy under 10 years old with acute myeloid leukemia, due to receive a stem cell transplant. Both conserved end residues are trimmed from each CDR3. The order of the fields is J gene, clone size, CDR3 length, D gene, V gene, CDR3 protein. A D gene is named only where the DNA matches it firmly. Expanded clones are given a class, and other clones once, few, many or no size at all.

j_call: TRBJ1-2; clone_size: few; cdr3_length: 11; d_call: .; v_call: TRBV5-1; cdr3_aa: ASSPTFTRGYT
j_call: TRBJ2-2; clone_size: many; cdr3_length: 12; d_call: .; v_call: TRBV4-1; cdr3_aa: ASSPVELVGELF
j_call: TRBJ1-2; clone_size: many; cdr3_length: 11; d_call: .; v_call: TRBV12-3/TRBV12-4; cdr3_aa: ASSFLPNYGYT
j_call: TRBJ1-1; clone_size: many; cdr3_length: 12; d_call: .; v_call: TRBV12-5; cdr3_aa: ASAFNTMNTEAF
j_call: TRBJ2-3; clone_size: many; cdr3_length: 13; d_call: .; v_call: TRBV6-1; cdr3_aa: ASSARQAPTDTQY
j_call: TRBJ1-5; clone_size: .; cdr3_length: 11; d_call: TRBD1; v_call: TRBV20-1; cdr3_aa: SAFRGQGQPQH
j_call: TRBJ2-1; clone_size: .; cdr3_length: 12; d_call: TRBD2; v_call: TRBV30; cdr3_aa: AWTSGRSYNEQF
j_call: TRBJ2-3; clone_size: .; cdr3_length: 15; d_call: .; v_call: TRBV5-1; cdr3_aa: ARSRSLGGAPTDTQY
j_call: TRBJ2-2; clone_size: many; cdr3_length: 14; d_call: .; v_call: TRBV10-3; cdr3_aa: AIGGLTGGNTGELF
j_call: TRBJ2-3; clone_size: many; cdr3_length: 17; d_call: TRBD2; v_call: TRBV5-1; cdr3_aa: ASSLSHLAGGPELNTQY
j_call: TRBJ2-7; clone_size: few; cdr3_length: 13; d_call: TRBD1; v_call: TRBV2; cdr3_aa: ASIPKQGTTYEQY
j_call: TRBJ2-3; clone_size: many; cdr3_length: 11; d_call: TRBD1; v_call: TRBV12-3/TRBV12-4; cdr3_aa: ASTMGQPNGQY
j_call: TRBJ1-2; clone_size: many; cdr3_length: 12; d_call: .; v_call: TRBV11-2; cdr3_aa: ASSPNLANYGYT
j_call: TRBJ2-5; clone_size: many; cdr3_length: 13; d_call: TRBD1; v_call: TRBV5-1; cdr3_aa: ASSTGGPLKETQY
j_call: TRBJ1-5; clone_size: many; cdr3_length: 13; d_call: .; v_call: TRBV5-6; cdr3_aa: ASSQHPWGNQPQH
j_call: TRBJ2-1; clone_size: many; cdr3_length: 13; d_call: .; v_call: TRBV27; cdr3_aa: ASSLALTAYNEQF
j_call: TRBJ1-5; clone_size: .; cdr3_length: 15; d_call: .; v_call: TRBV28; cdr3_aa: ASSLSPGRGFNQPQH
j_call: TRBJ1-2; clone_size: many; cdr3_length: 10; d_call: .; v_call: TRBV20-1; cdr3_aa: SASTGASGYT
j_call: TRBJ2-6; clone_size: few; cdr3_length: 13; d_call: TRBD2; v_call: TRBV12-3/TRBV12-4; cdr3_aa: ASYKRGSGANVLT
j_call: TRBJ2-1; clone_size: .; cdr3_length: 11; d_call: .; v_call: TRBV2; cdr3_aa: ASNRGYNGEQF
j_call: TRBJ2-3; clone_size: many; cdr3_length: 13; d_call: .; v_call: TRBV5-1; cdr3_aa: ASSFPGGGTDTQY
j_call: TRBJ1-2; clone_size: many; cdr3_length: 15; d_call: TRBD1; v_call: TRBV5-1; cdr3_aa: ASKPPGQGPPNYGYT
j_call: TRBJ1-5; clone_size: many; cdr3_length: 13; d_call: .; v_call: TRBV21-1; cdr3_aa: ASSKGRGPNQPQH
j_call: TRBJ2-1; clone_size: many; cdr3_length: 14; d_call: TRBD1; v_call: TRBV6-5; cdr3_aa: ASSTGPMGFFNEQF
j_call: TRBJ2-3; clone_size: many; cdr3_length: 13; d_call: TRBD2; v_call: TRBV6-4; cdr3_aa: ASSDSSGGPDTQY
j_call: TRBJ1-1; clone_size: many; cdr3_length: 11; d_call: .; v_call: TRBV2; cdr3_aa: ATQGRENTEAF
j_call: TRBJ2-5; clone_size: .; cdr3_length: 17; d_call: TRBD2; v_call: TRBV12-3/TRBV12-4; cdr3_aa: ASSRPGTSGGADQETQY
j_call: TRBJ1-1; clone_size: many; cdr3_length: 10; d_call: .; v_call: TRBV2; cdr3_aa: ASNTANTEAF
j_call: TRBJ2-2; clone_size: many; cdr3_length: 12; d_call: TRBD2; v_call: TRBV5-1; cdr3_aa: ASSGGENTGELF
j_call: TRBJ2-2; clone_size: many; cdr3_length: 11; d_call: .; v_call: TRBV20-1; cdr3_aa: SASLGGSGELF
j_call: TRBJ2-1; clone_size: many; cdr3_length: 11; d_call: TRBD2; v_call: TRBV24-1; cdr3_aa: ATSDGGGNEQF
j_call: TRBJ1-1; clone_size: many; cdr3_length: 14; d_call: .; v_call: TRBV7-8; cdr3_aa: ASSLVGRPPYTEAF
j_call: TRBJ1-1; clone_size: .; cdr3_length: 15; d_call: .; v_call: TRBV6-5; cdr3_aa: ASSYSGSFIENTEAF
j_call: TRBJ2-6; clone_size: many; cdr3_length: 13; d_call: .; v_call: TRBV20-1; cdr3_aa: SASNWGTGANVLT
j_call: TRBJ2-7; clone_size: few; cdr3_length: 13; d_call: TRBD2; v_call: TRBV12-3/TRBV12-4; cdr3_aa: ASSPGGGTTYEQY
j_call: TRBJ2-4; clone_size: many; cdr3_length: 16; d_call: TRBD1; v_call: TRBV20-1; cdr3_aa: SASTTGEMTLAKNIQY
j_call: TRBJ1-4; clone_size: many; cdr3_length: 12; d_call: .; v_call: TRBV12-3/TRBV12-4; cdr3_aa: ASSFSYLNEKLF
j_call: TRBJ1-1; clone_size: .; cdr3_length: 13; d_call: TRBD1; v_call: TRBV7-8; cdr3_aa: ASSSSGTGGFRAF
j_call: TRBJ2-3; clone_size: many; cdr3_length: 12; d_call: TRBD2; v_call: TRBV20-1; cdr3_aa: SARTSGRADTQY
j_call: TRBJ2-5; clone_size: many; cdr3_length: 16; d_call: .; v_call: TRBV20-1; cdr3_aa: SASDLDGLWGLGETQY
j_call: TRBJ2-7; clone_size: few; cdr3_length: 10; d_call: .; v_call: TRBV7-9; cdr3_aa: ASSQGTYEQY
j_call: TRBJ2-5; clone_size: many; cdr3_length: 16; d_call: TRBD1; v_call: TRBV5-1; cdr3_aa: ASSLIQPGQGARETQY
j_call: TRBJ2-7; clone_size: many; cdr3_length: 13; d_call: TRBD1; v_call: TRBV15; cdr3_aa: ATSARTGSTTGQY
j_call: TRBJ2-3; clone_size: many; cdr3_length: 16; d_call: TRBD2; v_call: TRBV27; cdr3_aa: ASSSPYERGGLGDTQY
j_call: TRBJ2-1; clone_size: many; cdr3_length: 13; d_call: TRBD1; v_call: TRBV11-2; cdr3_aa: ASSPPGQGRNEQF
j_call: TRBJ2-2; clone_size: .; cdr3_length: 14; d_call: .; v_call: TRBV4-2; cdr3_aa: ASSQSGVRGTGELF
j_call: TRBJ2-5; clone_size: many; cdr3_length: 12; d_call: .; v_call: TRBV20-1; cdr3_aa: SARDKFKVETQY
j_call: TRBJ2-1; clone_size: many; cdr3_length: 11; d_call: TRBD1; v_call: TRBV14; cdr3_aa: ASSRETGREQF
j_call: TRBJ1-1; clone_size: many; cdr3_length: 14; d_call: .; v_call: TRBV10-3; cdr3_aa: AISQPRSLGNTEAF
j_call: TRBJ2-5; clone_size: many; cdr3_length: 12; d_call: .; v_call: TRBV29-1; cdr3_aa: SVDRRGQGETQY